These T cell receptor beta chains were read from a single sample in a study of blood T cell repertoires in COVID-19. Assay: immunoSEQ multiplex PCR; the TCRdb copy retains only in-frame clones and omits some. The profile shows under 200,000 clones, around 80% of them singletons. Sequencing used PBMCs or T cells enriched from blood (not recorded which). The receptors originated from a man aged 50-60 years who had recovered from COVID-19. Each CDR3 is given with its conserved first and last residue. A D gene is named only where the DNA matches it firmly. Clone size is given for some rows only: seen once, a few or many times, or a class if the clone is expanded.

V: TRBV28
J: TRBJ2-2
size: .
D: TRBD2
DNA: TGTGCCAGCAGTTTTTTCCCCCCCCGGGGGGGCAACGCCGGGGAGCTGTTTTTT
CDR3: CASSFFPPRGGNAGELFF

V: TRBV24-1
J: TRBJ1-5
size: .
D: .
DNA: TGTGCCACCAGTGATAATCGAGACAGGTCCGTCAATCAGCCCCAGCATTTT
CDR3: CATSDNRDRSVNQPQHF

V: TRBV15
J: TRBJ1-4
size: .
D: .
DNA: TGTGCCACCAGCCCAGGCACATTTAATGAAAAACTGTTTTTT
CDR3: CATSPGTFNEKLFF

V: TRBV7-2
J: TRBJ2-7
size: .
D: TRBD2
DNA: TGTGCCAGCAGCTTAGTCGGATTGCCAGCGGGGGAGCAGTACTTC
CDR3: CASSLVGLPAGEQYF

V: TRBV9
J: TRBJ1-1
size: .
D: TRBD1
DNA: TGTGCCAGCAGCGTAATCGAGACGAGGGACAGTGAAGCTTTCTTT
CDR3: CASSVIETRDSEAFF

V: TRBV28
J: TRBJ2-7
size: .
D: TRBD1
DNA: TGTGCCAGCAGTTCCGGGACAGGGGGTCTCTACGAGCAGTACTTC
CDR3: CASSSGTGGLYEQYF

V: TRBV20-1
J: TRBJ2-7
size: once
D: .
DNA: TGCAGTGCGTCGCAGGGCTACGAGCAGTACTTC
CDR3: CSASQGYEQYF

V: TRBV5-5
J: TRBJ2-2
size: .
D: .
DNA: TGTGCCAGCAGCGGATGGCAGGGTGGCACCGGGGAGCTGTTTTTT
CDR3: CASSGWQGGTGELFF

V: TRBV27
J: TRBJ2-7
size: .
D: TRBD1
DNA: TGTGCCAGCAGCTGGGACAGGACCTACGAGCAGTACTTC
CDR3: CASSWDRTYEQYF

V: TRBV10-3
J: TRBJ1-5
size: few
D: .
DNA: TGTGCCATCAGTGACGTAATACAGGATCAGCCCCAGCATTTT
CDR3: CAISDVIQDQPQHF

V: TRBV19
J: TRBJ2-7
size: .
D: .
DNA: TGTGCCAGTAGTACAAACTACTACGAGCAGTACTTC
CDR3: CASSTNYYEQYF

V: TRBV29-1
J: TRBJ1-1
size: .
D: .
DNA: TGCAGCGTTGGAAACAGTTTGAACACTGAAGCTTTCTTT
CDR3: CSVGNSLNTEAFF

V: TRBV28
J: TRBJ1-2
size: .
D: TRBD1
DNA: TGTGCCAGCAGTCTACAACAGGGGGCCAACTATGGCTACACCTTC
CDR3: CASSLQQGANYGYTF

V: TRBV7-2
J: TRBJ2-7
size: .
D: TRBD1
DNA: TGTGCCAGCAGCTTAAAAAGGGGGCCTTCCTACGAGCAGTACTTC
CDR3: CASSLKRGPSYEQYF

V: TRBV19
J: TRBJ2-7
size: .
D: .
DNA: TGTGCCAGTAGCGTCGCTTTTAGCTACGAGCAGTACTTC
CDR3: CASSVAFSYEQYF

V: TRBV27
J: TRBJ2-7
size: .
D: .
DNA: TGTGCCAGCAGTTTAAAAGTCGGTTCACTCTCCTACGAGCAGTACTTC
CDR3: CASSLKVGSLSYEQYF

V: TRBV29-1
J: TRBJ2-7
size: once
D: .
DNA: TGCAGCGTTGGTACAGGTCCGTACGAGCAGTACTTC
CDR3: CSVGTGPYEQYF

V: TRBV15
J: TRBJ2-2
size: .
D: .
DNA: TGTGCCACCAGGATAAACCAGGGCGGAATAGCCGACACCGGGGAGCTGTTTTTT
CDR3: CATRINQGGIADTGELFF

V: TRBV7-9
J: TRBJ1-1
size: .
D: .
DNA: TGTGCCAGCAGCTTAGGAGGAGGTGGGGCTGAAGCTTTCTTT
CDR3: CASSLGGGGAEAFF

V: TRBV5-6
J: TRBJ2-3
size: .
D: .
DNA: TGTGCCAGCAGCTCATTAGCGGGCACAGATACGCAGTATTTT
CDR3: CASSSLAGTDTQYF

V: TRBV4-1
J: TRBJ1-1
size: .
D: TRBD1
DNA: TGCGCCAGCAGCCAGCAAGGGGGCGCGGTGGACACTGAAGCTTTCTTT
CDR3: CASSQQGGAVDTEAFF

V: TRBV7-8
J: TRBJ2-3
size: .
D: TRBD2
DNA: TGTGCCACCTATAGCGGGAGTATCTCTTCAGATACGCAGTATTTT
CDR3: CATYSGSISSDTQYF

V: TRBV7-8
J: TRBJ2-5
size: .
D: .
DNA: TGTGCCAGCAGCCAGAGAAGGGGGAATTTCGGAGAGACCCAGTACTTC
CDR3: CASSQRRGNFGETQYF